These 9 T cell receptor beta chains came from one sample sequenced in a study of cytomegalovirus exposure and HLA in healthy donors. Amplification used 60 Vbeta primers and 13 Jbeta primers. Sequencing was performed with immunoSEQ multiplex PCR; in TCRdb, only in-frame clones are kept and a portion is missing. The table includes some 270,000 clones, 80% to 95% detected once. Sequencing was carried out using PBMCs. These receptors were obtained from a girl under 10 years old in good health and CMV-seronegative.

The gene calls are TRBV18 and TRBJ1-4, with D uncertain. The V gene's germline CDR1 is KGHSH and CDR2 LQKENI. The CDR3 length is 15 residues. V was clipped by 1 base and J by 0 bases, with 6 bases between them. The CDR3 region is CASSPRHATNEKLFF. CDR3 nucleotides: TGTGCCAGCTCACCACGGCACGCAACTAATGAAAAACTGTTTTTT. Based on the CDR3 plus reference TRBV18 and TRBJ1-4, the full variable domain is NAGVMQNPRHLVRRRGQEARLRCSPMKGHSHVYWYRQLPEEGLKFMVYLQKENIIDESGMPKERFSAEFPKEGPSILRIQQVVRGDSAAYFCASSPRHATNEKLFFGSGTQLSVL.

This clone came up once. The rearrangement uses TRBV19 and TRBJ2-1; 11 bases align to TRBD1. Germline V lookup: CDR1 LNHDA, CDR2 SQIVND (reference sequence). After removal of 5 bases from V and 3 bases from J, the junction contained 12 bases not matched to a gene. This CDR3 is 18 amino acids long. In DNA form, the CDR3 reads TGTGCCAGTAGTCAGGACAGGGGGCAGGTCGTTAGCTACAATGAGCAGTTCTTC. Its protein is CASSQDRGQVVSYNEQFF.

The chain combines TRBV25-1 with TRBJ1-2; no definite D call. Germline CDR1 MGHDK, CDR2 SYGVNS. The CDR3 runs 12 residues. V was trimmed by 0 bases and J by 4 bases, leaving 3 bases between them. CDR3 nucleotide sequence: TGTGCCAGCAGTGAATATAGCTATGGCTACACCTTC. Protein: CASSEYSYGYTF.

This rearrangement joins TRBV27 to TRBJ1-5; D gene ambiguous. Germline CDR1 MNHEY, CDR2 SMNVEV (reference sequence). Trimming left V 4 bases short and J 1 base short, with 17 bases between. The CDR3 runs 17 residues. CDR3 in DNA: TGTGCCAGCAGTTCACTATCTAGTCTCCAGAGCAATCAGCCCCAGCATTTT. Encoded protein: CASSSLSSLQSNQPQHF.

The chain combines TRBV7-9 with TRBJ1-4, with D possibly being TRBD1 (5 bases). The CDR3 consists of 16 residues. Trimming took 5 bases from V and 12 from J, leaving 25 bases between them. CDR1 is SEHNR and CDR2 is FQNEAQ in the germline V gene (reference sequence). This CDR3 is CASSLQRAAWMGELFF. The CDR3 coding sequence is TGTGCCAGCAGCCTCCAGCGGGCAGCCTGGATGGGGGAACTGTTTTTT.

The chain couples TRBV2 to TRBJ1-5, with 9 bases aligning to TRBD1. The V and J ends lost 6 bases and 0 bases, in that order; junction bases with no gene match: 9. Germline CDR1 SNHLY, CDR2 FYNNEI. CDR3 size: 17 residues. CDR3 region: CASRPGTGYGSNQPQHF. The CDR3 DNA follows: TGTGCCAGCAGGCCCGGGACAGGGTATGGTAGCAATCAGCCCCAGCATTTT. The full variable domain, in which reference TRBV2 and TRBJ1-5 provide the parts outside the CDR3, is EPEVTQTPSHQVTQMGQEVILRCVPISNHLYFYWYRQILGQKVEFLVSFYNNEISEKSEIFDDQFSVERPDGSNFTLKIRSTKLEDSAMYFCASRPGTGYGSNQPQHFGDGTRLSIL.

The chain is built from TRBV10-3 and TRBJ2-1, with TRBD2 identical over 10 bases. The trim removed 10 bases at V and 7 bases at J, leaving 7 bases unmatched. From germline, CDR1 is ENHRY and CDR2 SYGVKD. The CDR3 runs to 13 residues. This CDR3 is CATGLADRNEQFF. DNA for the CDR3: TGTGCCACCGGACTAGCGGATCGGAATGAGCAGTTCTTC.

This clone was observed a handful of times. The chain employs TRBV5-1 and TRBJ2-1; 9 nucleotides line up with TRBD2. Looked up from germline, CDR1 is SGHRS and CDR2 is YFSETQ. Losses at the gene ends were 2 bases for V and 4 bases for J; bases not matched to a gene: 7. The CDR3 covers 16 residues. CDR3 coding DNA: TGCGCCAGCAGCTTTGGGCTAGCGGGGATTTACAATGAGCAGTTCTTC. Translation gives CASSFGLAGIYNEQFF.

This chain uses TRBV13 with TRBJ2-1; TRBD2 aligns across 7 bases. Per the germline V gene, CDR1 is PRHDT and CDR2 is FYEKMQ (reference sequence). The CDR3 covers 17 residues. V shed 4 bases, J shed 0 bases, and the junction held 9 bases outside the gene matches. CDR3 in amino acids: CASSSGLDGSSYNEQFF. Written as DNA, the CDR3 is TGTGCCAGCAGCTCCGGACTAGACGGGAGCTCCTACAATGAGCAGTTCTTC.